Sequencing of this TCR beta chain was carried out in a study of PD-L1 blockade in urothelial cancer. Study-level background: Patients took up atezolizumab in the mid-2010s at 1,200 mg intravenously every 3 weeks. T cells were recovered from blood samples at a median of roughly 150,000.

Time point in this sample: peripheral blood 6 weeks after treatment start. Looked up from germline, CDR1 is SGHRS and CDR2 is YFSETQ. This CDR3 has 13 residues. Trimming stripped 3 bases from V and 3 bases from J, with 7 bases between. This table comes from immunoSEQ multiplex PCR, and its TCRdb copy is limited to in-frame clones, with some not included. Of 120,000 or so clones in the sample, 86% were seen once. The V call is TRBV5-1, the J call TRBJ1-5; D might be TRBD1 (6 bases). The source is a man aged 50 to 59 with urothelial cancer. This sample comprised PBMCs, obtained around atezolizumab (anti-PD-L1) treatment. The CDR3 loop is CASSWDINQPQHF. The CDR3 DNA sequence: TGCGCCAGCAGCTGGGACATCAATCAGCCCCAGCATTTT.